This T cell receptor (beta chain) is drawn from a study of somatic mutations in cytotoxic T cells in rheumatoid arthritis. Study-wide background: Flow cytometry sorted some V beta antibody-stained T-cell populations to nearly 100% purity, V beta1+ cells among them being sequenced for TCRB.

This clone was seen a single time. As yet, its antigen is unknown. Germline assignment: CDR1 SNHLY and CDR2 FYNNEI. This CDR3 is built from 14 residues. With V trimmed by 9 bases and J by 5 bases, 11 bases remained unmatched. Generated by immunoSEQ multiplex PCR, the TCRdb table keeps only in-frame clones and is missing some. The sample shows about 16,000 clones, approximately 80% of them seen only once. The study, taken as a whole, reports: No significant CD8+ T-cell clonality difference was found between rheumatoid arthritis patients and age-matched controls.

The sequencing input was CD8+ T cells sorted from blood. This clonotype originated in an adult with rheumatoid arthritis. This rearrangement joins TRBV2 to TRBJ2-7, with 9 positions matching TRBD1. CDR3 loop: CASRPWTGEDEQYF. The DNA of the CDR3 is TGTGCCAGTAGACCTTGGACAGGGGAAGACGAGCAGTACTTC. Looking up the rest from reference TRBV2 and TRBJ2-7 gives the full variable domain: EPEVTQTPSHQVTQMGQEVILRCVPISNHLYFYWYRQILGQKVEFLVSFYNNEISEKSEIFDDQFSVERPDGSNFTLKIRSTKLEDSAMYFCASRPWTGEDEQYFGPGTRLTVT.